A single sample is the source of the 20 T cell receptor beta chains below, sequenced in a study of T-cell reconstitution after alpha-beta-depleted transplantation in children (dated by TCRdb to 2016 to 2017). According to the study, the label for this sample's treatment or condition signals: allogeneic hematopoietic cell transplantation with graft depleted of TCRalphabeta T cells and CD19 B cells. Receptor libraries were prepared by PCR. Sequencing instrument: Illumina HiSeq 2500. To normalize quantification of the TCRbeta repertoire, the TCR libraries were built with molecular barcoding that relied on unique molecular identifiers. The public reads were reanalyzed by TCRdb: fastp trimming at Q25, MiXCR alignment, in-frame beta chains only. Merged by CDR3 protein, the rows form single entries marked with the most common genes and DNA. The table for this sample lists 250,000 to 400,000 distinct CDR3 sequences; approximately 20% of them were counted only once. The ten biggest clones cover approximately 9.9% of the sample.

The sample here was PBMCs, mostly from graft donor cells, taken 180 days after TCRalphabeta/CD19-depleted stem cell transplant. These receptors originate from a male patient between 5 and 17 years old who had a stem cell transplant for acute lymphoblastic leukemia, so the T cells may come from the graft donor.

With regard to this clonotype: A clone one base away is much larger, so this may be a read error. This chain joins TRBV7-6 and TRBJ2-7; a weak D match, TRBD2 (5 bases). CDR1 is SGHVS and CDR2 is FNYEAQ in the germline V gene. This CDR3 has 15 residues. The CDR3 sequence is CAISLARVSSYEQYF. The CDR3 nucleotides are TGTGCCATCAGCTTAGCGCGGGTATCGAGCTACGAGCAGTACTTC.

A note on this clonotype: The germline gene is not matched at one end of the junction; a read error may be the cause. This chain connects TRBV5-1 to TRBJ1-2; unclear D gene. The CDR3 consists of 14 residues. Germline assignment: CDR1 SGHRS and CDR2 YFSETQ. The CDR3 region has the DNA TGCGCCAGGAGCTTGGCGGGAGAGAATTATGGCTACACCTTC. It encodes CARSLAGENYGYTF.

This rearrangement joins TRBV18 to TRBJ1-2, with TRBD1 as a possible D gene (5 bases). Looked up from germline, CDR1 is KGHSH and CDR2 is LQKENI. The CDR3 runs 12 residues. The V gene lost 0 bases and the J gene lost 8 bases, with 7 bases spanning the gap. For the CDR3, the DNA is TGTGCCAGCTCACCACCAGGGGCCGGCTACACCTTC. This encodes CASSPPGAGYTF.

V is TRBV5-1 and J is TRBJ1-1; D uncertain. With 4 bases removed from V and 6 bases from J, the gap between germline ends came to 16 bases. The CDR3 sequence is 14 residues long. The germline V gene encodes CDR1 SGHRS and CDR2 YFSETQ. For the CDR3, the DNA is TGCGCCAGCAGCCCCCATTTTGGGGAAGCTGAAGCTTTCTTT. It translates to CASSPHFGEAEAFF.

The table lists this clonotype with a few counts. The gene calls are TRBV20-1 and TRBJ2-1; tentatively, D is TRBD2 (6 bases). Germline V gives CDR1 DFQATT, CDR2 SNEGSKA (reference sequence). This CDR3 has 15 residues. V lost 1 base to trimming and J lost 9 bases, with 19 bases between them. CDR3 region: CSARVYETRSGEQFF. CDR3 DNA sequence: TGCAGTGCTAGAGTATATGAGACTAGATCTGGTGAGCAGTTCTTC.

The gene calls are TRBV20-1 and TRBJ2-1, with D possibly TRBD2 on 7 matching bases. The CDR3 totals 17 residues. V lost 4 bases and J 8 bases, leaving 27 bases between the germline ends. CDR1 DFQATT and CDR2 SNEGSKA come from the germline V gene (reference sequence). The CDR3 is CSATAPGASGTYDEQFF. As DNA, the CDR3 is TGCAGTGCTACGGCTCCGGGGGCTAGCGGTACTTATGATGAGCAGTTCTTC.

Only a few counts were recorded for this clonotype. V is TRBV11-2 and J is TRBJ2-5; 10 bases match TRBD2. Germline CDR1 SGHAT, CDR2 FQNNGV. The V segment lost 5 bases and the J segment 5 bases; nucleotides outside the gene matches: 11. This CDR3 has 16 residues. The CDR3 DNA reads as TGTGCCAGCAGCGCCTGGACTAGCGGAACTGGGGAGACCCAGTACTTC. Amino acid sequence: CASSAWTSGTGETQYF.

This chain connects TRBV18 to TRBJ1-3, with D tentatively TRBD1 (5 bases). Germline loops: CDR1 KGHSH, CDR2 LQKENI. The CDR3 is 16 residues long. V was clipped by 2 bases and J by 0 bases, with 11 bases between them. Written as DNA, the CDR3 is TGTGCCAGCTCACCAGGGGCAGGCCACTCTGGAAACACCATATATTTT. As protein: CASSPGAGHSGNTIYF.

The chain carries TRBV25-1 and TRBJ2-1, with 12 bases identical to TRBD2. This CDR3 is built from 17 residues. With V trimmed by 1 base and J by 6 bases, 7 bases remained unmatched. From germline, CDR1 is MGHDK and CDR2 SYGVNS. CDR3 bases: TGTGCCAGCAGTGAATCCCTCACTAGCGGGAGGAGCAATGAGCAGTTCTTC. Its protein is CASSESLTSGRSNEQFF.

The gene calls are TRBV10-3 and TRBJ1-1, with D perhaps TRBD1 (5 bases). Trimming took off 3 bases at V and 8 bases at J, with 10 bases between the two ends. CDR1 and CDR2 (germline): ENHRY, SYGVKD. The CDR3 has 12 amino acids. CDR3 in DNA: TGTGCCATCAGTGACAGGGTCGGGGAAGCTTTCTTT. It yields the protein CAISDRVGEAFF.

This clonotype appeared once. The junction departs from germline at one end; a sequencing error may be responsible. The chain is built from TRBV12-3 or TRBV12-4 and TRBJ2-3; D might be TRBD1 or TRBD2, each matching 6 bases. The CDR3 runs to 13 residues. CDR3 in amino acids: CGSSGGRTDTQYF. The CDR3 DNA reads TGTGGCAGCAGTGGGGGGCGGACGGATACGCAGTATTTT.

The CDR3 region is CAISESHPDGGNEQFF. CDR3 nucleotide sequence: TGTGCCATCAGTGAGTCGCATCCAGACGGGGGAAATGAGCAGTTCTTC. The chain links TRBV10-3 to TRBJ2-1; a possible D gene is TRBD2 (6 bases). This CDR3 is built from 16 residues. V was shortened by 0 bases and J by 7 bases, with 16 bases between the two germline ends. Germline V gene lookup returns CDR1 ENHRY and CDR2 SYGVKD.

This clonotype has at least ten counts. In DNA form, the CDR3 reads TGTGCCACCAGCAGAGTAGTAGGGGACGAGCAGTACTTC. Encoded protein: CATSRVVGDEQYF. This chain joins TRBV15 and TRBJ2-7; possible D gene TRBD1, 5 bases. V gave up 1 base and J gave up 5 bases, with 9 bases separating them. This CDR3 has 13 residues. Germline V gives CDR1 LNHNV, CDR2 YYDKDF (reference sequence).

This clonotype was detected only a few times. The rearrangement joins TRBV6-1 to TRBJ2-4, with 8 nucleotides matching TRBD2. The V and J ends lost 7 bases and 3 bases, in that order; junction bases with no gene match: 14. Germline V gene lookup returns CDR1 MNHNS and CDR2 SASEGT. The CDR3 covers 17 residues. The CDR3: CASTLRGSGDLKNIQYF. In nucleotides, the CDR3 is TGTGCCAGCACCCTCCGTGGTAGCGGGGACCTCAAAAACATTCAGTACTTC.

This clonotype turned up a few times. V is TRBV6-5 and J is TRBJ2-3, with TRBD2 matching over 7 bases. The CDR3 is 16 residues long. Per germline, CDR1 MNHEY and CDR2 SVGAGI. With 2 bases clipped from V and 2 bases from J, the junction kept 7 bases outside the gene matches. CDR3 region: CASSYRAGASTDTQYF. The CDR3 DNA sequence: TGTGCCAGCAGTTACAGGGCGGGAGCCTCCACAGATACGCAGTATTTT.

The chain couples TRBV7-2 to TRBJ2-3, with D perhaps being TRBD1 or TRBD2 (5 bases each). In germline, CDR1 is SGHTA, CDR2 FQGNSA. The CDR3 loop spans 15 amino acids. V lost 3 bases, J lost 4 bases, and 14 bases lay in between. The CDR3 spells CASSLRTGRADTQYF. In nucleotides, the CDR3 is TGTGCCAGCAGCTTGAGGACGGGACGGGCAGATACGCAGTATTTT.

The sample holds a few counts of this clonotype. V usage is TRBV5-1 and J usage is TRBJ2-3, with TRBD2 matching 7 bases. With V trimmed by 1 base and J by 0 bases, 5 bases remained unmatched. Germline V gives CDR1 SGHRS, CDR2 YFSETQ. The length of the CDR3 is 16 residues. The CDR3 DNA reads as TGCGCCAGCAGCTTGCTCGACGGGAGGAGCACAGATACGCAGTATTTT. It encodes CASSLLDGRSTDTQYF. The entire variable domain, with the rest obtained from reference TRBV5-1 and TRBJ2-3, is as follows: KAGVTQTPRYLIKTRGQQVTLSCSPISGHRSVSWYQQTPGQGLQFLFEYFSETQRNKGNFPGRFSGRQFSNSRSEMNVSTLELGDSALYLCASSLLDGRSTDTQYFGPGTRLTVL.

This clonotype was seen many times. The junction shows a germline mismatch at one end, possibly a read error. This chain connects TRBV12-3 or TRBV12-4 to TRBJ2-7; 7 bases agree with TRBD1. The CDR3 contains 15 residues. The CDR3 nucleotides are TGTGCCAGCAGTGTAGCGTCGGGACAGTCCTACGAGCAGTACTTC. It yields the protein CASSVASGQSYEQYF.

This clonotype was seen only a few times. The V and J genes are TRBV12-3 or TRBV12-4 and TRBJ2-7; 10 positions match TRBD2. V lost 3 bases, J lost 5 bases, and 10 bases stayed unmatched. CDR3 size: 16 residues. The CDR3 bases are TGTGCCAGCAGTTTCCGGGCGAGCGGGAGGGCCCACGAGCAGTACTTC. Amino acids: CASSFRASGRAHEQYF.

The DNA for the CDR3 is TGTGCCAGCAGTTTAAGCTTTCATGGGGCTCTACTAGCGAGGACCCACAATGAGCAGTTCTTC. Its translation is CASSLSFHGALLARTHNEQFF. V and J are TRBV12-3 or TRBV12-4 and TRBJ2-1; the match to TRBD2 covers 7 bases. CDR3 length equals 21 residues. Trimming took 2 bases from V and 5 from J; bases not matched to a gene: 24.